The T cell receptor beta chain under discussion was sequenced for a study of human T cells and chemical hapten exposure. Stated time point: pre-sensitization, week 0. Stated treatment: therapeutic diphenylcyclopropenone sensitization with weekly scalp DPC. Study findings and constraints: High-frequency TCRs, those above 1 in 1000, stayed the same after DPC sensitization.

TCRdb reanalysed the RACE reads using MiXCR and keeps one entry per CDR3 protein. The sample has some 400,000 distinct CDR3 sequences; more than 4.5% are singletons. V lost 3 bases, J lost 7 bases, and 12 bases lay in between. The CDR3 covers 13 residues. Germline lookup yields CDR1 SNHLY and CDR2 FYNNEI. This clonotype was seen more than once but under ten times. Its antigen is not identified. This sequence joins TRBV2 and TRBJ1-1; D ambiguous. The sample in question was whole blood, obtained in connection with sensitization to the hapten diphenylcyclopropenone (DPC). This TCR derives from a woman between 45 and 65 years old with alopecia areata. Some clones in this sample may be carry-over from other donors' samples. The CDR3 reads CASSDERDREAFF. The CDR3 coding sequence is TGTGCCAGCAGTGATGAAAGGGATCGTGAAGCTTTCTTT. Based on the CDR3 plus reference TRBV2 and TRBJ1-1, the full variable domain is EPEVTQTPSHQVTQMGQEVILRCVPISNHLYFYWYRQILGQKVEFLVSFYNNEISEKSEIFDDQFSVERPDGSNFTLKIRSTKLEDSAMYFCASSDERDREAFFGQGTRLTVV.